The 16 T cell receptor beta chains given below trace back to one sample, sequenced in a study of T-cell reconstitution after alpha-beta-depleted transplantation in children (dated by TCRdb to between 2015 and 2016). The library was prepared using PCR. Sequencing was carried out with an Illumina HiSeq 2500. Molecular barcoding was employed in the preparation of TCR libraries, with unique molecular identifiers being used to normalize TCRbeta repertoire quantification. In TCRdb, the public reads were trimmed at Q25 with fastp and aligned with MiXCR, with productive beta chains retained. One record per CDR3 amino acid sequence lists the most common genes and DNA. In this sample the table shows 530,000 or so distinct CDR3 sequences, 27% of which occur a single time. The leading ten clones occupy under 45% of the sample. The treatment or condition tag for this specimen amounts to: allogeneic hematopoietic cell transplantation with graft depleted of TCRalphabeta T cells and CD19 B cells.

The material sequenced was PBMCs, taken before TCRalphabeta/CD19-depleted stem cell transplant. Receptors were obtained from a boy under two years old with Wiskott-Aldrich syndrome, due to receive a stem cell transplant.

This chain joins TRBV29-1 and TRBJ2-1; D is ambiguous. V lost 4 bases and J 6 bases, leaving 10 bases between the germline ends. CDR3 length equals 12 residues. Germline lookup yields CDR1 SQVTM and CDR2 ANQGSEA. The CDR3 DNA follows: TGCAGCGTTGCTTTTAGCCTCAATGAGCAGTTCTTC. Translated, it gives CSVAFSLNEQFF.

This chain uses TRBV5-1 with TRBJ1-1; possible D gene TRBD1, 5 bases. There are 15 residues in the CDR3. CDR1 SGHRS and CDR2 YFSETQ come from the germline V gene. V gave up 4 bases and J gave up 2 bases, with 15 bases separating them. CDR3: CASSLGTADNTEAFF. The CDR3 DNA follows: TGCGCCAGCAGCCTCGGGACGGCGGATAACACTGAAGCTTTCTTT.

This clonotype came up a few times. J is TRBJ2-7 and V is TRBV28, with 9 nucleotides matching TRBD1. The V gene end was trimmed by 8 bases and the J gene end by 3 bases; junction bases not matched to a gene: 11. Germline CDR1 and CDR2: MDHEN and SYDVKM. The CDR3 is made up of 15 amino acids. CDR3 region: CASASSGTGRYEQYF. DNA of the CDR3: TGTGCCAGCGCCTCCTCCGGGACAGGGCGCTACGAGCAGTACTTC.

The chain couples TRBV20-1 to TRBJ2-1; 10 bases match TRBD2. The CDR3 length is 15 residues. With V trimmed by 0 bases and J by 7 bases, 6 bases remained unmatched. In germline, CDR1 is DFQATT, CDR2 SNEGSKA (reference sequence). As DNA, the CDR3 is TGCAGTGCTAGAGACCCTAGCGGGAGTAGGAATGAGCAGTTCTTC. Translation: CSARDPSGSRNEQFF.

This clonotype was counted only a few times. This chain connects TRBV24-1 to TRBJ2-3, with D unresolved. Germline CDR1 reads KGHDR; CDR2 reads SFDVKD. This CDR3 spans 14 amino acids. V was cut by 1 base and J by 9 bases, with 13 bases left in between. The CDR3 bases are TGTGCCACCAGTGATTTCGCTGGTTCCCAGACGCAGTATTTT. Its protein is CATSDFAGSQTQYF.

This chain's CDR3 is CASSRTGRTGELFF. The CDR3 region has the DNA TGTGCCAGCAGCCGAACCGGACGGACCGGGGAGCTGTTTTTT. The V call is TRBV6-1, the J call TRBJ2-2; D uncertain. Trimming shortened V by 6 bases and J by 5 bases, and 13 bases separated the two germline ends. CDR3 size: 14 residues. The germline gives CDR1 MNHNS, CDR2 SASEGT.

The chain couples TRBV5-1 to TRBJ2-7; D gene unclear. The germline V gene has CDR1 SGHRS and CDR2 YFSETQ. This CDR3 has 11 amino acids. Trimming shortened V by 2 bases and J by 5 bases, and 5 bases separated the two germline ends. The CDR3 region has the DNA TGCGCCAGCAGCTTTTTTGACGAGCAGTACTTC. Amino acids: CASSFFDEQYF.

The chain carries TRBV20-1 and TRBJ1-2; 7 nucleotides agree with TRBD1. The CDR3 contains 13 residues. Germline CDR1 DFQATT, CDR2 SNEGSKA (reference sequence). Trimming cost V 5 bases and J 4 bases; bases outside gene matches: 7. DNA of the CDR3: TGCAGTGCTTCACAGGGGACGGGCTATGGCTACACCTTC. Translated, it gives CSASQGTGYGYTF.

The chain uses TRBV4-1 and TRBJ2-2; 7 positions agree with TRBD1. Trimming cost V 4 bases and J 3 bases; bases outside gene matches: 8. The CDR3 length is 16 residues. CDR1 and CDR2 (germline): MGHRA, YSYEKL. CDR3 nucleotide sequence: TGCGCCAGCAGCCCCTACGCTACAGGGGACACCGGGGAGCTGTTTTTT. This gives the protein CASSPYATGDTGELFF.

V is TRBV6-6 and J is TRBJ2-7; D gene uncertain. The V and J ends lost 4 bases and 6 bases respectively, with 13 bases between them. In germline, CDR1 is MNHNY, CDR2 SVGAGI (reference sequence). The CDR3 has 13 amino acids. The CDR3 bases are TGTGCCAGCAGTTCAGTCTCCGTCAGCGAGCAGTACTTC. This sequence encodes CASSSVSVSEQYF.

This chain links TRBV20-1 with TRBJ2-3; 9 bases are shared with TRBD1. CDR1 is DFQATT, CDR2 SNEGSKA, per germline (reference sequence). The V segment lost 5 bases and the J segment 3 bases; nucleotides outside the gene matches: 6. This CDR3 spans 14 amino acids. The CDR3 coding sequence is TGCAGTGCTTCCTCGGGACAGGGTACAGATACGCAGTATTTT. It translates to CSASSGQGTDTQYF.

This clonotype was counted between two and nine times. The chain carries TRBV7-8 and TRBJ1-1; possible D gene TRBD1, 5 bases. Trimming took 2 bases from V and 2 from J, leaving 15 bases between them. In germline, CDR1 is SGHVS, CDR2 FQNEAQ. CDR3 length: 16 residues. The CDR3 is CASSLRVLGDNTEAFF. The CDR3 coding sequence is TGTGCCAGCAGCTTAAGGGTTCTAGGGGACAACACTGAAGCTTTCTTT.

This clonotype came up a few times. CDR3 protein: CASSQEGRANYGYTF. CDR3 in DNA: TGTGCCAGCAGCCAAGAGGGCAGAGCTAACTATGGCTACACCTTC. J is TRBJ1-2 and V is TRBV3-1; D remains ambiguous. The CDR3 totals 15 residues. CDR1 is LGHDT, CDR2 YNNKEL, per germline (reference sequence). Trimming removed 0 bases at V and 0 bases at J, with 8 bases between.

V usage is TRBV29-1 and J usage is TRBJ2-3; 7 bases are a match to TRBD2. V lost 8 bases and J lost 2; bases outside the gene matches: 13. In germline, CDR1 is SQVTM, CDR2 ANQGSEA. This CDR3 region has 15 residues. CDR3 residues: CSLRPGGRATDTQYF. The CDR3 nucleotides are TGCAGCCTCCGACCGGGGGGTCGGGCCACAGATACGCAGTATTTT.

The V and J genes are TRBV20-1 and TRBJ1-6; no reliable D call. With 1 base removed from V and 10 bases from J, the gap between germline ends came to 14 bases. Germline CDR1 and CDR2: DFQATT and SNEGSKA (reference sequence). The CDR3 covers 14 residues. The CDR3 coding sequence is TGCAGTGCTAGAGCGGGTTTTGCGTGGTCACCCCTCCACTTT. It codes for CSARAGFAWSPLHF.

This clonotype was counted a few times. The rearrangement links TRBV3-1 to TRBJ2-3; the match to TRBD2 covers 12 bases. The junction had 7 bases not matched to a gene; V was cut back by 0 bases and J by 6 bases. In germline, CDR1 is LGHDT, CDR2 YNNKEL (reference sequence). The CDR3 is 17 residues long. Here the CDR3 DNA reads TGTGCCAGCAGCCAAGATCTAGCTAGCGGGAGGGCCGATACGCAGTATTTT. Translated, it gives CASSQDLASGRADTQYF.